Described below is a single TCR beta chain sequence and its context. What it binds is not known. The data were obtained in a study of regulatory dendritic cells for organ transplantation. Study results and limitations: Memory CD8+ clonal expansion seemed more limited with regulatory than mature dendritic cells. Memory CD8+ T cells were the most oligoclonal; naive cells were highly diverse.

CFSE-labeled sorted T cells met regulatory or mature dendritic cells for under 6 days. FACS sorted CD4+ or CD8+ T cells into CD45RA+ naive and CD45RO+ memory. Trimming removed 0 bases from V and 4 bases from J; junction bases left unmatched: 3. CDR3 length equals 15 residues. CDR1 is SGDLS and CDR2 is YYNGEE in the germline V gene. Only in-frame clones appear in the TCRdb table, and some are missing; sequencing was by immunoSEQ multiplex PCR. The repertoire includes some 9,600 clones, about 85% of them detected once, and more than 2% sits in the top ten. The receptor's source is a human donor in good health. Material for sequencing was memory CD4+ T cells from blood cultured with dendritic cells. As for subset: CD45RO+ memory T cells. The chain employs TRBV9 and TRBJ1-2, with 10 bases aligning to TRBD1. CDR3 residues: CASSVGGQGFYGYTF. CDR3 nucleotides: TGTGCCAGCAGCGTAGGGGGACAGGGGTTCTATGGCTACACCTTC. The full variable domain, in which reference TRBV9 and TRBJ1-2 provide the parts outside the CDR3, is DSGVTQTPKHLITATGQRVTLRCSPRSGDLSVYWYQQSLDQGLQFLIQYYNGEERAKGNILERFSAQQFPDLHSELNLSSLELGDSALYFCASSVGGQGFYGYTFGSGTRLTVV.